A single sample gave rise to the 20 T cell receptor beta chains below, sequenced in a study of Graves' ophthalmopathy and Graves' hyperthyroidism. The sequenced template was RNA, covering the TCR beta CDR3 region. Second-round multiplex PCR followed a first-round RT-PCR using HTBI primers. TCRdb itself ran the multiplex PCR reads through MiXCR, one entry per CDR3 protein. This table has around 1.1 million distinct CDR3 sequences, 35% to 45% appearing once. Sequences were obtained from peripheral blood or thyroid tissue (not recorded which). The receptors stem from an adult man with Graves' hyperthyroidism.

This chain uses TRBV7-9 with TRBJ2-6; tentative D call: TRBD1 (6 bases). CDR3 length: 21 amino acids. The germline CDR1 and CDR2 sequences are SEHNR and FQNEAQ (reference sequence). Between the trimmed V and J ends, which lost 7 bases and 0 bases, there was a span of 28 bases. CDR3 residues: CASTVVVGAVHYGSGANVLTF. The CDR3 nucleotides are TGTGCCAGCACCGTAGTCGTGGGGGCGGTTCACTATGGCTCTGGGGCCAACGTCCTGACTTTC.

This clonotype was detected many times. The genes are TRBV10-3 and TRBJ1-1; perhaps TRBD1 as D (5 bases). Germline V lookup: CDR1 ENHRY, CDR2 SYGVKD. CDR3 size: 18 residues. The V and J ends lost 6 bases and 1 base respectively, with 24 bases between them. CDR3 residues: CAISRSVGQFQGNTEAFF. The DNA of the CDR3 is TGTGCCATCAGCCGATCCGTAGGGCAGTTCCAGGGGAACACTGAAGCTTTCTTT.

The V call is TRBV12-3 or TRBV12-4, the J call TRBJ2-7, with TRBD1 identical over 8 bases. The CDR3 has 16 amino acids. The ends lost 5 bases at V and 0 bases at J; junction bases unmatched: 9. As DNA, the CDR3 is TGTGCCAGCAGTCCACGCAGGACAGGGATCTCCTACGAGCAGTACTTC. Its translation: CASSPRRTGISYEQYF.

V usage is TRBV11-2 and J usage is TRBJ2-7; D uncertain. Germline V gene lookup returns CDR1 SGHAT and CDR2 FQNNGV. V shed 1 base and J shed 7 bases, with 8 bases lying between them. This CDR3 comprises 12 residues. Here the CDR3 DNA reads TGTGCCAGCAGCTTAGGCTGGGATGAGCAGTACTTC. This sequence encodes CASSLGWDEQYF. Full variable domain (outside the CDR3, taken from reference TRBV11-2 and TRBJ2-7): EAGVAQSPRYKIIEKRQSVAFWCNPISGHATLYWYQQILGQGPKLLIQFQNNGVVDDSQLPKDRFSAERLKGVDSTLKIQPAKLEDSAVYLCASSLGWDEQYFGPGTRLTVT.

This clonotype showed up just a few times. The J gene is TRBJ2-5, the V gene TRBV29-1, with 7 bases identical to TRBD2. This CDR3 spans 13 amino acids. The V segment lost 1 base and the J segment 3 bases; nucleotides outside the gene matches: 2. CDR1 is SQVTM and CDR2 is ANQGSEA in the germline V gene. This CDR3 reads CSVEGGREETQYF. The CDR3 DNA reads TGCAGCGTTGAAGGGGGGAGGGAAGAGACCCAGTACTTC.

Notes on this clonotype: The junction differs from germline at one of its ends, possibly a read error. The CDR3 nucleotides read TGTGCCAGTAGCGCCCGGGCCCTTAATTCACCCCTCCACTTT. This encodes CASSARALNSPLHF. The V call is TRBV9, the J call TRBJ1-6; D gene ambiguous. From germline, CDR1 is SGDLS and CDR2 YYNGEE. This CDR3 region has 14 residues.

The chain carries TRBV14 and TRBJ1-1, with TRBD1 matching over 11 bases. The germline V gene encodes CDR1 SGHDN and CDR2 FVKESK. The CDR3 extends over 18 amino acids. V shed 4 bases and J 0 bases; nucleotides not matched to a gene: 10. CDR3 amino acids: CASSPGDRGRTMNTEAFF. The CDR3 DNA sequence: TGTGCCAGCAGCCCGGGGGACAGGGGGAGAACAATGAACACTGAAGCTTTCTTT.

J is TRBJ1-1 and V is TRBV9; 8 nucleotides align to TRBD1. The CDR3 is 14 amino acids. The junction had 5 bases not matched to a gene; V was cut back by 3 bases and J by 4 bases. CDR1 and CDR2 from the germline V gene are SGDLS and YYNGEE. CDR3 sequence reads: CASSGGQVSTEAFF. Written as DNA, the CDR3 is TGTGCCAGCAGCGGGGGACAGGTTAGCACTGAAGCTTTCTTT.

This clonotype was found many times. V and J are TRBV5-1 and TRBJ2-7; either TRBD1 or TRBD2 may supply D (5 bases each). Germline CDR1 and CDR2: SGHRS and YFSETQ. The CDR3 has 14 amino acids. Between the trimmed V and J ends, which lost 2 bases and 2 bases, there was a span of 11 bases. The DNA for the CDR3 is TGCGCCAGCAGCTTCCGGGACGGGGCCTACGAGCAGTACTTC. Amino acid sequence: CASSFRDGAYEQYF.

This clonotype occurred many times. The chain recombines TRBV6-5 with TRBJ1-2; D is ambiguous. The CDR3 runs 16 residues. The V gene lost 2 bases and the J gene lost 4 bases, with 17 bases spanning the gap. Germline lookup yields CDR1 MNHEY and CDR2 SVGAGI. CDR3 protein: CASSYAWSDVSYGYTF. The CDR3 DNA is TGTGCCAGCAGTTACGCGTGGAGCGACGTAAGCTATGGCTACACCTTC.

The CDR3 reads CASSPRPASSYNSPLHF. CDR3 DNA: TGTGCCAGCAGCCCGCGCCCCGCTAGCTCCTATAATTCACCCCTCCACTTT. This chain connects TRBV9 to TRBJ1-6; D is ambiguous. Per the germline V gene, CDR1 is SGDLS and CDR2 is YYNGEE. Deletions cut 4 bases from V and 0 bases from J, with 14 bases between. The CDR3 sequence is 17 residues long.

This clonotype was observed many times. J is TRBJ1-2 and V is TRBV6-5; the D gene is possibly TRBD1 (5 bases). Per germline, CDR1 MNHEY and CDR2 SVGAGI. The CDR3 is 15 residues long. Trimming pared 2 bases from V and 1 base from J, leaving 11 bases between. CDR3 amino acids: CASSYGAGSNYGYTF. The CDR3 DNA reads TGTGCCAGCAGTTACGGCGCAGGGAGTAACTATGGCTACACCTTC.

The chain links TRBV9 to TRBJ2-7; 8 bases fit TRBD1. CDR3 length: 15 amino acids. V shed 4 bases and J 5 bases; nucleotides not matched to a gene: 11. Germline V gives CDR1 SGDLS, CDR2 YYNGEE. CDR3 residues: CASSLRPGGLNEQYF. In nucleotides, the CDR3 is TGTGCCAGCAGCCTCCGTCCAGGGGGCTTGAACGAGCAGTACTTC.

The V and J genes are TRBV12-3 or TRBV12-4 and TRBJ2-5; tentative D call: TRBD2 (5 bases). This CDR3 is built from 14 residues. V was clipped by 5 bases and J by 0 bases, with 10 bases between them. For the CDR3, the DNA is TGTGCCAGCAGTCGCGGGCAAAACCAAGAGACCCAGTACTTC. Translation gives CASSRGQNQETQYF.

The gene calls are TRBV2 and TRBJ2-3; no firm D call. Germline V gives CDR1 SNHLY, CDR2 FYNNEI. Trimming took 7 bases from V and 4 from J, leaving 18 bases between them. This CDR3 spans 15 amino acids. In DNA form, the CDR3 reads TGTGCCAGCAATGACGGACGAAACGGGCCAGATACGCAGTATTTT. Amino acids: CASNDGRNGPDTQYF.

In its sample, this clonotype was seen many times. The chain carries TRBV14 and TRBJ1-2; TRBD1 aligns across 7 bases. Per the germline V gene, CDR1 is SGHDN and CDR2 is FVKESK. Losses at the gene ends were 4 bases for V and 3 bases for J; bases not matched to a gene: 5. The CDR3 runs to 14 residues. This CDR3 is CASSRQGLYYGYTF. CDR3 sequence (DNA): TGTGCCAGCAGCCGACAGGGACTATACTATGGCTACACCTTC.

With regard to this clonotype: A much larger clone differs by one base, so this may be a read error. The rearrangement links TRBV24-1 to TRBJ2-7; 7 nucleotides align to TRBD2. With V trimmed by 3 bases and J by 0 bases, 4 bases remained unmatched. Germline CDR1 reads KGHDR; CDR2 reads SFDVKD. The CDR3 loop spans 15 amino acids. This CDR3 is CATSDHRGDSYEQYF. The CDR3 DNA reads as TGTGCCACCAGTGATCATCGGGGGGACTCCTACGAGCAGTACTTC.

This clonotype has a count of ten or more. This chain uses TRBV11-2 with TRBJ1-1; TRBD1 matches at 8 bases. J gave up 6 bases and V 3 bases, and 9 bases lay outside the gene matches. Germline lookup yields CDR1 SGHAT and CDR2 FQNNGV. The CDR3 has 15 residues. The CDR3 region is CASSLTDRDGAEAFF. CDR3 DNA sequence: TGTGCCAGCAGCTTGACGGACAGGGACGGCGCTGAAGCTTTCTTT.

The CDR3 spells CASSVAPGETQETQYF. CDR3 in DNA: TGTGCCAGCAGCGTAGCACCGGGGGAGACACAAGAGACCCAGTACTTC. The rearrangement links TRBV9 to TRBJ2-5, with D perhaps matching TRBD2 (6 bases). Trimming stripped 0 bases from V and 2 bases from J, with 14 bases between. CDR3 length equals 16 residues. Germline V gives CDR1 SGDLS, CDR2 YYNGEE.

This clonotype was observed at least ten times. This rearrangement joins TRBV7-9 to TRBJ2-7; D is perhaps TRBD2 (5 bases). Between the trimmed V and J ends, which lost 8 bases and 2 bases, there was a span of 13 bases. Germline CDR1 is SEHNR and CDR2 is FQNEAQ (reference sequence). The CDR3 covers 13 residues. The CDR3 DNA reads TGTGCCAGCGGAGGAGAAGGACCCTACGAGCAGTACTTC. Translating gives CASGGEGPYEQYF.